These T cell receptor beta chains were read from a single sample in a study of T-cell memory formation after mild COVID-19. TCRdb reprocessed the 5' RACE reads with MiXCR, giving one entry per CDR3 protein. The data contain 200,000 to 250,000 distinct CDR3 sequences, about 27% of them seen just once; the ten biggest clones take up 11%. Sequences were obtained from PBMCs or a T cell subset sorted from them (not recorded which). These receptors originate from an adult woman who had mild COVID-19 (a few samples of this study predate the infection). Cell type and time point are not known. CDR3s include the opening cysteine and the closing phenylalanine or tryptophan. A D gene is named only where the DNA matches it firmly. Size tells how often a clone was seen (once, few, many) or the class of an expanded clone, and some rows leave it out.

V	D	length	size	J	DNA	CDR3
TRBV5-1	TRBD2	16	NA	TRBJ2-1	TGCGCCAGCAGCTTGGCCGGGACTAGCGGGAGCAATGAGCAGTTCTTC	CASSLAGTSGSNEQFF
TRBV5-1	NA	16	few	TRBJ2-2	TGCGCCAGCAGCCCAAACATTGGAGGCAACACCGGGGAGCTGTTTTTT	CASSPNIGGNTGELFF
TRBV18	NA	14	NA	TRBJ2-3	TGTGCCAGCTCACCATTCGAGGGCCCAGATACGCAGTATTTT	CASSPFEGPDTQYF
TRBV4-1	NA	11	NA	TRBJ2-1	TGCGCCAGCATGAGTTTGGGTGAGCAGTTCTTC	CASMSLGEQFF
TRBV19	NA	17	NA	TRBJ2-3	TGTGCCAGTAGTGCCGGAGGCCGCCGAGTTAGCACAGATACGCAGTATTTT	CASSAGGRRVSTDTQYF
TRBV3-1	TRBD2	16	NA	TRBJ2-5	TGTGCCAGCAGCCAAGGGGAGCGGGGGGCGAGGGAGACCCAGTACTTC	CASSQGERGARETQYF
TRBV7-9	NA	13	NA	TRBJ2-7	TGTGCCAGCAGCGAGGCAGGGACCTACGAGCAGTACTTC	CASSEAGTYEQYF
TRBV18	TRBD2	15	NA	TRBJ2-3	TGTGCCAGCTCATCAAATCTAGCGGGCACAGATACGCAGTATTTT	CASSSNLAGTDTQYF
TRBV3-1	TRBD1	22	few	TRBJ2-6	TGTGCCAGCAGCCAACCCCCCGGGACAGGATATCATTCCCCTTCTGGGGCCAACGTCCTGACTTTC	CASSQPPGTGYHSPSGANVLTF
TRBV27	NA	16	NA	TRBJ2-2	TGTGCCAGCAGTTTACGGCAGGGCGTCTACACCGGGGAGCTGTTTTTT	CASSLRQGVYTGELFF
TRBV29-1	NA	14	NA	TRBJ1-1	TGCAGCGCCGTCCACCCAGTGGTTCCCGCTGAAGCTTTCTTT	CSAVHPVVPAEAFF
TRBV20-1	NA	13	NA	TRBJ1-5	TGCAGTGCTAGAGGGGTCCGCAGGGAGCCCCAGCATTTT	CSARGVRREPQHF
TRBV19	NA	19	few	TRBJ2-7	TGTGCCAGTAGCGCCCGATCCCGGGATTTAAAAGGGATCTCCTACGAGCAGTACTTC	CASSARSRDLKGISYEQYF
TRBV5-1	TRBD2	17	NA	TRBJ2-3	TGCGCCAGCAGCTCCTCTAGCGGTACTCCTAGCACAGATACGCAGTATTTT	CASSSSSGTPSTDTQYF
TRBV20-1	TRBD1	16	NA	TRBJ2-2	TGCAGTGCGAGTAGACAGGGGGCGCTTTTGACCGGGGAGCTGTTTTTT	CSASRQGALLTGELFF
TRBV7-3	NA	14	few	TRBJ2-5	TGTGCCAGCAGCTCTTCATTCGGGGACGAGACCCAGTACTTC	CASSSSFGDETQYF
TRBV9	NA	15	NA	TRBJ2-7	TGTGCCAGCAGCGTAGGACAGTCGAGCTCCTACGAGCAGTACTTC	CASSVGQSSSYEQYF
TRBV12-3/TRBV12-4	NA	16	few	TRBJ2-7	TGTGCCAGCAGTTTTGTTATTACGTCCTCTGGGAACGAGCAGTACTTC	CASSFVITSSGNEQYF
TRBV12-3/TRBV12-4	NA	13	NA	TRBJ2-5	TGTGCCAGCAGTTTAAGGGACCAAGAGACCCAGTACTTC	CASSLRDQETQYF
TRBV25-1	NA	13	NA	TRBJ2-7	TGTGCCAGCAGACGTGGACGGACCTACGAGCAGTACTTC	CASRRGRTYEQYF
TRBV6-1	NA	13	NA	TRBJ1-1	TGTGCCAGCCTCAAGGGGAGGGCCACTGAAGCTTTCTTT	CASLKGRATEAFF
TRBV6-5	NA	16	once	TRBJ2-5	TGTGCCAGCAGTTCCACCTACAGGTTGCGCCGGGAGACCCAGTACTTC	CASSSTYRLRRETQYF
TRBV5-1	TRBD1	15	NA	TRBJ1-5	TGCGCCAGCAGCGCGACAGGGGGCGGGAGTCGGCCCCAGCATTTT	CASSATGGGSRPQHF
TRBV27	NA	17	NA	TRBJ1-1	TGTGCCAGCAGTTATGTAGCGGGGCGGATCGGGGACACTGAAGCTTTCTTT	CASSYVAGRIGDTEAFF
TRBV24-1	NA	14	NA	TRBJ1-1	TGTGCCACCAGTGATTTAGGGGCCAGTAGTGAAGCTTTCTTT	CATSDLGASSEAFF
TRBV5-1	NA	14	NA	TRBJ1-2	TGCGCCAGCAGCCGGACGGAGGGGGACTATGGCTACACCTTC	CASSRTEGDYGYTF
TRBV5-1	TRBD1	18	few	TRBJ2-2	TGCGCCAGCAGCTGGGGCCTCGGACAGGTCTCTAACACCGGGGAGCTGTTTTTT	CASSWGLGQVSNTGELFF
TRBV12-3/TRBV12-4	NA	12	NA	TRBJ2-7	TGTGCCAGCAGTTTACAGGGGTCCGAGCAGTACTTC	CASSLQGSEQYF
TRBV20-1	TRBD1	14	NA	TRBJ1-1	TGCAGTGCTGCTTACAGGGGGGTTAACACTGAAGCTTTCTTT	CSAAYRGVNTEAFF
TRBV7-9	TRBD1	13	NA	TRBJ1-5	TGTGCCAGCAGCTACAGGGGTTCCCAGCCCCAGCATTTT	CASSYRGSQPQHF
TRBV18	TRBD1	15	few	TRBJ2-3	TGTGCCAGCTCACCCCGGGACAGGGGAAGAGATACGCAGTATTTT	CASSPRDRGRDTQYF
TRBV12-3/TRBV12-4	NA	15	NA	TRBJ1-1	TGTGCCAGCAGTTCAGTACAGGGCCTGGGCACTGAAGCTTTCTTT	CASSSVQGLGTEAFF
TRBV30	NA	13	NA	TRBJ2-7	TGTGCCTGGTCTACAGGGAAACCCTACGAGCAGTACTTC	CAWSTGKPYEQYF
TRBV13	TRBD1	13	few	TRBJ1-4	TGTGCCAGCAGGGACAGGGATATGGAAAAACTGTTTTTT	CASRDRDMEKLFF
TRBV29-1	TRBD2	13	NA	TRBJ2-2	TGCAGCGCGGGACTAGACTCCACCGGGGAGCTGTTTTTT	CSAGLDSTGELFF
TRBV11-2	NA	15	NA	TRBJ2-2	TGTGCCAGCAGCTTAGGGCTATCGGGCGAGGGGGAGCTGTTTTTT	CASSLGLSGEGELFF
TRBV29-1	NA	12	few	TRBJ1-1	TGCAGCGTTGACCCCGGGACATCTGAAGCTTTCTTT	CSVDPGTSEAFF